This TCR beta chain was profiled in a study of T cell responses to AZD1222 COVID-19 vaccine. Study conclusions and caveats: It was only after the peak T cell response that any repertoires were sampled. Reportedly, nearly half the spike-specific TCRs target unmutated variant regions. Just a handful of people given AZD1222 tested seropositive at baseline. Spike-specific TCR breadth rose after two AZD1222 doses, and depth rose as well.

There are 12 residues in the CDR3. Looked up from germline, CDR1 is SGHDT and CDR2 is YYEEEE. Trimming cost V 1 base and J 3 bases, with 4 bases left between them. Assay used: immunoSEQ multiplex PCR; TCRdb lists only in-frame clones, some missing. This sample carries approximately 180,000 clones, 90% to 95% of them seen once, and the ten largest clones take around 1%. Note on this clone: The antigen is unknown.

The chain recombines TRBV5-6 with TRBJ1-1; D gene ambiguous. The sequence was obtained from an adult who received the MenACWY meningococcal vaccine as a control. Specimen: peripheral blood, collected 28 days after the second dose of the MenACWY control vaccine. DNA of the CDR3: TGTGCCAGCAGCTTGACGTACACTGAAGCTTTCTTT. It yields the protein CASSLTYTEAFF.